This is a list of T cell receptor beta chains from one sample in a study of T cells after yellow fever vaccination. From the 5' RACE reads, TCRdb called clonotypes with MiXCR, one entry per CDR3 protein. Of about 320,000 distinct CDR3 sequences listed, 3.5% to 4.5% are singletons. The material sequenced was PBMCs, taken 15 days after the yellow fever booster vaccination. The receptors were gathered from a man aged 18-30 years who received the YFV17D yellow fever vaccine. Each CDR3 is given with its conserved first and last residue. Each record gives: J gene, CDR3 length, V gene, CDR3 protein.

TRBJ2-3 | 15 | TRBV7-9 | CASSPASGGADTQYF
TRBJ2-5 | 14 | TRBV20-1 | CSARSGGVQETQYF
TRBJ1-6 | 13 | TRBV2 | CATAYGYNSPLHF
TRBJ1-2 | 15 | TRBV21-1 | CASSKGAGHNYGYTF
TRBJ1-2 | 16 | TRBV5-1 | CASSLSEGVTNYGYTF
TRBJ1-1 | 13 | TRBV14 | CASSQDRANRAFF
TRBJ2-5 | 15 | TRBV5-5 | CASSLGFGWKETQYF
TRBJ2-1 | 12 | TRBV7-2 | CASSLGFPGQFF
TRBJ2-5 | 14 | TRBV7-2 | CASSYSHMQETQYF
TRBJ2-3 | 14 | TRBV9 | CASSATGGPDTQYF
TRBJ1-2 | 12 | TRBV6-6 | CASRGDNYGYTF
TRBJ1-2 | 14 | TRBV5-1 | CASSSGQEKNGYTF
TRBJ2-1 | 20 | TRBV4-3 | CASSQDSRWSASGEYNEQFF
TRBJ1-2 | 16 | TRBV5-1 | CASSLGDRWGNYGYTF
TRBJ1-2 | 17 | TRBV9 | CASSVVTGGRRNYGYTF
TRBJ1-5 | 13 | TRBV4-3 | CASSQDGNQPQHF
TRBJ1-5 | 14 | TRBV7-8 | CASSLRTGSQPQHF
TRBJ1-2 | 13 | TRBV2 | CASREDRGKGYTF
TRBJ2-7 | 16 | TRBV6-5 | CASSYSGTRGSYEQYF
TRBJ2-1 | 13 | TRBV27 | CASSSGRGNEQFF
TRBJ2-6 | 13 | TRBV10-3 | CAISEYGGGVLTF
TRBJ1-6 | 16 | TRBV6-6 | CASSYSMGRGESPLHF
TRBJ2-2 | 16 | TRBV27 | CASSSPGTGGLGELFF
TRBJ2-7 | 15 | TRBV4-3 | CASSQERGLGALQYF
TRBJ2-2 | 16 | TRBV4-2 | CASSQGAGEGTGELFF
TRBJ2-3 | 15 | TRBV4-3 | CASSQDPGRTDTQYF
TRBJ2-7 | 17 | TRBV7-9 | CASSPDRLFRMSYEQYF
TRBJ2-2 | 16 | TRBV4-2 | CASSQEQVADTGELFF
TRBJ1-2 | 13 | TRBV12-3/TRBV12-4 | CASSFGGIGGYTF
TRBJ1-2 | 15 | TRBV9 | CASSARGRPEYGYTF
TRBJ1-2 | 14 | TRBV6-2/TRBV6-3 | CASSSSGVNYGYTF
TRBJ2-5 | 15 | TRBV7-9 | CASSPPGGYQETQYF
TRBJ1-1 | 13 | TRBV5-1 | CASSEYRGTEAFF
TRBJ1-1 | 15 | TRBV13 | CASSYGQGAQTEAFF
TRBJ2-7 | 14 | TRBV7-2 | CASSFNSGRYEQYF
TRBJ2-4 | 15 | TRBV5-1 | CASRATGSGKNIQYF
TRBJ1-5 | 11 | TRBV6-2/TRBV6-3 | CASSYQGPQHF
TRBJ1-5 | 12 | TRBV20-1 | CSASRGNQPQHF
TRBJ1-3 | 15 | TRBV28 | CASSPGSSSGNTIYF
TRBJ1-6 | 18 | TRBV5-1 | CASSLDRSMTEGDSPLHF
TRBJ2-1 | 15 | TRBV9 | CASSVTSGGHNEQFF
TRBJ1-2 | 16 | TRBV7-2 | CASSSTTGGPAYGYTF
TRBJ2-5 | 13 | TRBV27 | CASSYRTRETQYF
TRBJ2-1 | 12 | TRBV18 | CASSPTDNEQFF
TRBJ1-3 | 15 | TRBV5-1 | CASSSEQGFGNTIYF
TRBJ2-5 | 13 | TRBV5-1 | CASGGGGKETQYF
TRBJ2-7 | 15 | TRBV4-3 | CASSQDLGVGYEQYF
TRBJ2-2 | 20 | TRBV19 | CASRGGSAGQKFANTGELFF
TRBJ2-3 | 14 | TRBV9 | CASSVGGGSDTQYF
TRBJ2-3 | 17 | TRBV29-1 | CSVDPRPYTSDTDTQYF
TRBJ2-3 | 14 | TRBV10-3 | CAISGSAGTDTQYF
TRBJ1-5 | 14 | TRBV12-3/TRBV12-4 | CASSQGDGGQPQHF